This TCR beta chain appears in the sequencing data of a study of T-cell reconstitution after alpha-beta-depleted transplantation in children. Study results and limitations: Some patients showed high day-60 TCRbeta diversity, which derived from surviving recipient T cells and thymic progenitors. After transplant, at about two months, alpha-beta T cells were reportedly derived from several hundred expanded graft clones. Newly generated T cells supplied most T-cell counts and diversity one year post-transplant.

Unique molecular identifiers tagged the TCRbeta library. TCRdb used MiXCR to reprocess the PCR reads, holding one entry per CDR3 protein. The sample lists 500,000 to 650,000 distinct CDR3 sequences, 10% to 15% occurring once. V lost 3 bases, J lost 5 bases, and 10 bases lay in between. Per germline, CDR1 SGHVS and CDR2 FQNEAQ. This CDR3 contains 13 residues. This clonotype was observed many times. Its target is not known. The sample in question was PBMCs, mostly from graft donor cells, obtained 360 days after TCRalphabeta/CD19-depleted stem cell transplant. The origin of this receptor is a male patient younger than 18 who had a stem cell transplant for acute myeloid leukemia, so the T cells may come from the graft donor. The V call is TRBV7-8, the J call TRBJ1-2; the D gene is possibly TRBD1 (6 bases). In nucleotides, the CDR3 is TGTGCCAGCAGCTTTCAGGGGTATTATGGCTACACCTTC. This sequence encodes CASSFQGYYGYTF.